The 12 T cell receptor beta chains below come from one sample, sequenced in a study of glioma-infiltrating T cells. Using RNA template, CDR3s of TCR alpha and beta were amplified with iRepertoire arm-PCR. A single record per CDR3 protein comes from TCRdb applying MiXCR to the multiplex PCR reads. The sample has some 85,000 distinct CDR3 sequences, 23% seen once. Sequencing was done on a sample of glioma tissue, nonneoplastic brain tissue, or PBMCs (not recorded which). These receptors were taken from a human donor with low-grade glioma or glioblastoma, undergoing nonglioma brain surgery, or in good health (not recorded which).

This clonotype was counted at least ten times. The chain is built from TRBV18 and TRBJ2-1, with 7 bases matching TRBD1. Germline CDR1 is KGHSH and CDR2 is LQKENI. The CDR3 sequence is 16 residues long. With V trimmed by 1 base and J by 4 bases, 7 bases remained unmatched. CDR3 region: CASSPRNRGSYNEQFF. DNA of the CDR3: TGTGCCAGCTCACCACGGAACAGGGGATCATACAATGAGCAGTTCTTC. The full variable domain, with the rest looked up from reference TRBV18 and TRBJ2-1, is NAGVMQNPRHLVRRRGQEARLRCSPMKGHSHVYWYRQLPEEGLKFMVYLQKENIIDESGMPKERFSAEFPKEGPSILRIQQVVRGDSAAYFCASSPRNRGSYNEQFFGPGTRLTVL.

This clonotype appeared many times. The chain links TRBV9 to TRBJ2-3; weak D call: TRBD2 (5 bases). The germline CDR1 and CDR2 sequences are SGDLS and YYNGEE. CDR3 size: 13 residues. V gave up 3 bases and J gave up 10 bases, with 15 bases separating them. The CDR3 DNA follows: TGTGCCAGCAGCGGGCGACCAGACGGGGCGCAGTATTTT. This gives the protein CASSGRPDGAQYF. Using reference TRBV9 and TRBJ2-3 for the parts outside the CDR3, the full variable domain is DSGVTQTPKHLITATGQRVTLRCSPRSGDLSVYWYQQSLDQGLQFLIQYYNGEERAKGNILERFSAQQFPDLHSELNLSSLELGDSALYFCASSGRPDGAQYFGPGTRLTVL.

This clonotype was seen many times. DNA for the CDR3: TGTGCCAGCAGGTTGGACAGGGGTGGCAATCAGCCCCAGCATTTT. It specifies CASRLDRGGNQPQHF. The chain has TRBV6-1 and TRBJ1-5; TRBD1 matches 9 bases. The CDR3 runs to 15 residues. The V gene's germline CDR1 is MNHNS and CDR2 SASEGT. Unmatched junction bases numbered 5, after V lost 6 bases and J lost 2 bases.

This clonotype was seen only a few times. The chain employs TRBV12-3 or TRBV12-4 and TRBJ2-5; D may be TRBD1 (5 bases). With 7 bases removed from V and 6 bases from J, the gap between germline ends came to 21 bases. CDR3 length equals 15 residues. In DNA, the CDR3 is TGTGCCAGCACCGCAATGACACTACAGGCGCAGACCCAGTACTTC. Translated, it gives CASTAMTLQAQTQYF.

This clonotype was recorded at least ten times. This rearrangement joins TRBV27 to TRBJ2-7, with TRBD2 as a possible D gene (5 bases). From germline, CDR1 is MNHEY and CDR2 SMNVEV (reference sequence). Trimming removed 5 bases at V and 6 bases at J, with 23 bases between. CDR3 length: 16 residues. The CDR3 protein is CASSPRPPQTRSEQYF. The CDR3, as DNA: TGTGCCAGCAGTCCTCGTCCCCCACAAACTAGGTCCGAGCAGTACTTC.

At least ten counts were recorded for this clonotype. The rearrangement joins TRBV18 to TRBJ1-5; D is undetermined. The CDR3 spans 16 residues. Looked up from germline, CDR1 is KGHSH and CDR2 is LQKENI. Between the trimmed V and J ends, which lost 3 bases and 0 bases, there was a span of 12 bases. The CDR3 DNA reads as TGTGCCAGCTCACCGAGCGGACGGGATAGCAATCAGCCCCAGCATTTT. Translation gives CASSPSGRDSNQPQHF.

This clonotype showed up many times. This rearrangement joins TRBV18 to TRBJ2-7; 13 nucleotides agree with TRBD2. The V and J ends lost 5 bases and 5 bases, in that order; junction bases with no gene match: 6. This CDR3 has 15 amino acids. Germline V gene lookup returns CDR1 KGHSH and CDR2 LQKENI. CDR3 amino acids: CASSTRTSGSNEQYF. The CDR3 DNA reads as TGTGCCAGCTCAACCCGGACTAGCGGGAGTAACGAGCAGTACTTC.

CDR3 coding DNA: TGTGCCAGCAGTGAATATGATGCCTACAGGGGGGAGCAGTTCTTC. Protein product: CASSEYDAYRGEQFF. The chain has TRBV25-1 and TRBJ2-1, with TRBD1 matching over 8 bases. The germline V gene has CDR1 MGHDK and CDR2 SYGVNS. This CDR3 has 15 amino acids. Losses at the gene ends were 0 bases for V and 10 bases for J; bases not matched to a gene: 8.

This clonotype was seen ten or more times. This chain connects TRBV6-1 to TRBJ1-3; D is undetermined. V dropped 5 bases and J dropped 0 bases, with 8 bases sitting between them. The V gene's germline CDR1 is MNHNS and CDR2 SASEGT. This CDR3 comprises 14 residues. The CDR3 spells CASSYHSSGNTIYF. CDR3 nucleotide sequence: TGTGCCAGCAGTTACCACAGCTCTGGAAACACCATATATTTT.

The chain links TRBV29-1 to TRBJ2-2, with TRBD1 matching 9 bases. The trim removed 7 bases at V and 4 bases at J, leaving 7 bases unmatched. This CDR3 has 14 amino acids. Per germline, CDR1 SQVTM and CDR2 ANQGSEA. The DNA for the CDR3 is TGCAGCGCCGAGAGACAGGGGGTCACCGGGGAGCTGTTTTTT. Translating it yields CSAERQGVTGELFF.

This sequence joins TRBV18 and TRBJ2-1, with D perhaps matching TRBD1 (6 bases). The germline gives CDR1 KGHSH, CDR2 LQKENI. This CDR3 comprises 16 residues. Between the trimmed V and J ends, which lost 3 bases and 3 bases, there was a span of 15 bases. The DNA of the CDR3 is TGTGCCAGCTCACCTCCAGCAGGGGTTATCTACAATGAGCAGTTCTTC. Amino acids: CASSPPAGVIYNEQFF.

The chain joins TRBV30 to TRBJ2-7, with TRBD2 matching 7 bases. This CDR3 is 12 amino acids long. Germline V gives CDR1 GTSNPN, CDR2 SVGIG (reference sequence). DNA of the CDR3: TGTGCTGGAACGGAAGGGACTAACGAGCAGTACTTC. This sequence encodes CAGTEGTNEQYF. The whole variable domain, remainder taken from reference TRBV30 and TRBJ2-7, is SQTIHQWPATLVQPVGSPLSLECTVEGTSNPNLYWYRQAAGRGLQLLFYSVGIGQISSEVPQNLSASRPQDRQFILSSKKLLLSDSGFYLCAGTEGTNEQYFGPGTRLTVT.